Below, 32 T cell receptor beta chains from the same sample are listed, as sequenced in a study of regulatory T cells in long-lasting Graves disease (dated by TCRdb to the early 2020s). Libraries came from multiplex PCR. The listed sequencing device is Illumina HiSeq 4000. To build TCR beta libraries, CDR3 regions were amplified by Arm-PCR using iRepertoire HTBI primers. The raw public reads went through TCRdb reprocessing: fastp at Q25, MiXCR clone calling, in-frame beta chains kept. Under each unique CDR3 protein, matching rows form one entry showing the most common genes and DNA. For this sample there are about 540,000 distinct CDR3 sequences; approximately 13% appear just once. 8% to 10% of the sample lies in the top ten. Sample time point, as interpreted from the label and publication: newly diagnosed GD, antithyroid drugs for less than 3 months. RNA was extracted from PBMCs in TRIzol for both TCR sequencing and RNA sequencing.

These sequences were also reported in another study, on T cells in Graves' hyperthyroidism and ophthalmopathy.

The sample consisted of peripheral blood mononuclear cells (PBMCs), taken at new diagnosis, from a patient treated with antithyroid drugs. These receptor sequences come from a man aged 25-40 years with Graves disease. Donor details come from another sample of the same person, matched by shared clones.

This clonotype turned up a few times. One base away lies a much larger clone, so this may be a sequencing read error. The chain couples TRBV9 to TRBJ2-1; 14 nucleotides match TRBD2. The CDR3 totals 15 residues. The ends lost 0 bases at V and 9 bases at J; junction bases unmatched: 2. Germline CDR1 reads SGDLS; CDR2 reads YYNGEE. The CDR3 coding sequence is TGTGCCAGCAGCGTAGAGGGACTAGCGGGAGTTGAGCAGTTCTTC. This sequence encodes CASSVEGLAGVEQFF.

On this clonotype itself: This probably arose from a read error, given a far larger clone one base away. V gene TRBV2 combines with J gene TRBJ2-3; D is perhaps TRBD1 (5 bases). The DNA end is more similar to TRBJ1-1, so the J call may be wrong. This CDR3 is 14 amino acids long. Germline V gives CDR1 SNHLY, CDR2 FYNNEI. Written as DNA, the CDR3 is TGTGCCAGCAGTGAAATAGGGGCTAGGACTGGAGCTTTCTTT. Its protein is CASSEIGARTGAFF.

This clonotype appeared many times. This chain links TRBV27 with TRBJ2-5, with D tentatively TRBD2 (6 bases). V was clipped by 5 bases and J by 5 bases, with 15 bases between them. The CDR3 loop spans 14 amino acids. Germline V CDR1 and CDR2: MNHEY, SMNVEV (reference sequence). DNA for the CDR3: TGTGCCAGCAGTGCGGACTACCGTGGGGAGACCCAGTACTTC. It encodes CASSADYRGETQYF.

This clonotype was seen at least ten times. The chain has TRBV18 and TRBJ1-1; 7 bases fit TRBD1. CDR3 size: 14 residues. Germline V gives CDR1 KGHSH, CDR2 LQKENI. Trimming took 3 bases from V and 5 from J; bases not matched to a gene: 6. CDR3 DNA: TGTGCCAGCTCACCTGTATTACAGGGGACTGAAGCTTTCTTT. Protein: CASSPVLQGTEAFF.

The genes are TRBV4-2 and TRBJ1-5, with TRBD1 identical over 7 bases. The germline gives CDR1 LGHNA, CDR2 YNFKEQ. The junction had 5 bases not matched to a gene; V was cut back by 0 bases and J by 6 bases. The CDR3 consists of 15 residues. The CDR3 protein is CASSQDRGMGQPQHF. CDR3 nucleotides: TGTGCCAGCAGCCAAGACAGGGGGATGGGTCAGCCCCAGCATTTT.

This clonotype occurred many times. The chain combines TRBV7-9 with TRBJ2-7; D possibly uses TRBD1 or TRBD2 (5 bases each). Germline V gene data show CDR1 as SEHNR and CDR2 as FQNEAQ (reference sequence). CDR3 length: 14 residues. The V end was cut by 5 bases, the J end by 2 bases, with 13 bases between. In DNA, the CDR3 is TGTGCCAGCAGCCGACCCGGGACGGCCTACGAGCAGTACTTC. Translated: CASSRPGTAYEQYF.

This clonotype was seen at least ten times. The DNA for the CDR3 is TGTGCCACCAGTGATTTGCTCGGGGGAGCTTTCTTT. Translation gives CATSDLLGGAFF. The chain uses TRBV24-1 and TRBJ1-1; D is perhaps TRBD1 (5 bases). The CDR3 has 12 residues. V was clipped by 0 bases and J by 10 bases, with 8 bases between them. CDR1 KGHDR and CDR2 SFDVKD come from the germline V gene.

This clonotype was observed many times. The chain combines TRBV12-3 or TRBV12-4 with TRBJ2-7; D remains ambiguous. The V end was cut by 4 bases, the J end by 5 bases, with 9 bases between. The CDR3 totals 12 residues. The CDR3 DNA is TGTGCCAGCAGTTCGTTCGATCACGAGCAGTACTTC. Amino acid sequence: CASSSFDHEQYF.

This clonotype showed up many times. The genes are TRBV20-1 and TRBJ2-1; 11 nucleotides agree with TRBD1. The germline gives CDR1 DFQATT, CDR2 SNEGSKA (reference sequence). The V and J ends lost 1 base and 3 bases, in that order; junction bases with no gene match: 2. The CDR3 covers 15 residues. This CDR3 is CSARGGTGGYNEQFF. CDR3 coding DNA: TGCAGTGCTAGAGGTGGGACAGGGGGCTACAATGAGCAGTTCTTC.

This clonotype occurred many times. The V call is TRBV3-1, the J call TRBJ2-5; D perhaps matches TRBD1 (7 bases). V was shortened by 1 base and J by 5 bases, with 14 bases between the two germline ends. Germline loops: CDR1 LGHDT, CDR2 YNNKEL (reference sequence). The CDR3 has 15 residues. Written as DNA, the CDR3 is TGTGCCAGCAGCCAAGGACTACAGGGGAGGGAGACCCAGTACTTC. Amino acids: CASSQGLQGRETQYF.

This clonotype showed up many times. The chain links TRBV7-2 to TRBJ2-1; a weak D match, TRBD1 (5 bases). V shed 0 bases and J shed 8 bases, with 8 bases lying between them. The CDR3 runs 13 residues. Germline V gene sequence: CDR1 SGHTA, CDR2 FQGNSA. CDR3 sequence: CASSLAKGYEQFF. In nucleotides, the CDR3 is TGTGCCAGCAGCTTAGCTAAGGGGTATGAGCAGTTCTTC.

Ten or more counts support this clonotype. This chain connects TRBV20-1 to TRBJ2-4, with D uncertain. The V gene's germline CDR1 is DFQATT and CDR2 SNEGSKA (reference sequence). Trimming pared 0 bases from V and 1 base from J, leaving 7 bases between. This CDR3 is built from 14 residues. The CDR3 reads CSARDQEAKNIQYF. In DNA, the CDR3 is TGCAGTGCTAGAGATCAAGAGGCCAAAAACATTCAGTACTTC.

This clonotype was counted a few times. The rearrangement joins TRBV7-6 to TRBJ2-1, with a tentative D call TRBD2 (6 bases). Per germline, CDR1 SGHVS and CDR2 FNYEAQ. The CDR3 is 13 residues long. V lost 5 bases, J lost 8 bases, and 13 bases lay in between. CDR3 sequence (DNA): TGTGCCAGCAGCCAGGAGGGAGAATATGAGCAGTTCTTC. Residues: CASSQEGEYEQFF. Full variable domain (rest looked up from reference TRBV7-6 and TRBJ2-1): GAGVSQSPRYKVTKRGQDVALRCDPISGHVSLYWYRQALGQGPEFLTYFNYEAQQDKSGLPNDRFSAERPEGSISTLTIQRTEQRDSAMYRCASSQEGEYEQFFGPGTRLTVL.

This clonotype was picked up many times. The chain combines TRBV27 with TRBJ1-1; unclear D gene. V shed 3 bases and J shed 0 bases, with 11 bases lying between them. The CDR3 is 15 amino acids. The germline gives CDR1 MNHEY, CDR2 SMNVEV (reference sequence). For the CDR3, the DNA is TGTGCCAGCAGTTTTGTAGGCGGAATGAACACTGAAGCTTTCTTT. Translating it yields CASSFVGGMNTEAFF.

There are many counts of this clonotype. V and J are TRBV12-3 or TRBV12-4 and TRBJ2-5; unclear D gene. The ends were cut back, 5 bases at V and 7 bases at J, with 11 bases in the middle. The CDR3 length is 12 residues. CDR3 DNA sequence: TGTGCCAGCAGTGACGCAGAGTTGACCCAGTACTTC. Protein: CASSDAELTQYF.

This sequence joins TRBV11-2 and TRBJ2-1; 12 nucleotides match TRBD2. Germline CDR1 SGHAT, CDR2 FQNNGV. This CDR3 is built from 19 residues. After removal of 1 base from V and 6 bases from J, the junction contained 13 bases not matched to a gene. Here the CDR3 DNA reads TGTGCCAGCAGCTTAGTCTTTAGGCTAGCGGGAGGGCCGCCCAATGAGCAGTTCTTC. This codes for CASSLVFRLAGGPPNEQFF.

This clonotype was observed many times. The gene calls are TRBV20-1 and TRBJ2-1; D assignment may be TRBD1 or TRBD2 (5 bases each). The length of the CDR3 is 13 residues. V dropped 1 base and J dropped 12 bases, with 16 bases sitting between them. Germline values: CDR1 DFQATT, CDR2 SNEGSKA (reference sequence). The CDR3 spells CSARVSGLGGQFF. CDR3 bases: TGCAGTGCTAGAGTCTCGGGGCTAGGTGGGCAGTTCTTC.

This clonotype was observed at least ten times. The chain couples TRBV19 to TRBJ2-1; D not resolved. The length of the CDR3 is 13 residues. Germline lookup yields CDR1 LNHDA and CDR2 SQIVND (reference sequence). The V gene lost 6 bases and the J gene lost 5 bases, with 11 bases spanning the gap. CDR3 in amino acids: CASRTFPHNEQFF. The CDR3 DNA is TGTGCCAGTAGGACCTTCCCCCACAATGAGCAGTTCTTC.

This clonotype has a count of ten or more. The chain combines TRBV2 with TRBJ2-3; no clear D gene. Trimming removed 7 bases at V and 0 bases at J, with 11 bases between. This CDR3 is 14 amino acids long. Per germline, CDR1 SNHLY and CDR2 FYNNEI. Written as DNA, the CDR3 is TGTGCCAGCAAAATTGACGCGAGCACAGATACGCAGTATTTT. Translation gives CASKIDASTDTQYF.

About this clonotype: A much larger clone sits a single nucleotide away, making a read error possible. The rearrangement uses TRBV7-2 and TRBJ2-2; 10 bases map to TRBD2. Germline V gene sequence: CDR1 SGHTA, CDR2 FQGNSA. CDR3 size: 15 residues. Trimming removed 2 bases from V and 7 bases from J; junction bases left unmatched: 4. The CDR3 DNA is TGTGCCAGCAGCTTACCAGCGGGAGGGGGCGGGGAGCTGTTTTTT. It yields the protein CASSLPAGGGGELFF.

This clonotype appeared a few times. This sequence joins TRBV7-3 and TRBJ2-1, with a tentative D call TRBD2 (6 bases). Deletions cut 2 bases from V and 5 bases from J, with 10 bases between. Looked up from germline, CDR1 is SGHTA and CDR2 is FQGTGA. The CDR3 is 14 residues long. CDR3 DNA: TGTGCCAGCAGCTTAGGGGACTTCAACAATGAGCAGTTCTTC. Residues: CASSLGDFNNEQFF.

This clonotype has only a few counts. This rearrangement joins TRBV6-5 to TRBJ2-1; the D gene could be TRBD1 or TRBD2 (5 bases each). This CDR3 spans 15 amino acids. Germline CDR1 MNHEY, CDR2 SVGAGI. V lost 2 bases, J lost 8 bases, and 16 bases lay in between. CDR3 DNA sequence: TGTGCCAGCAGTTACGGGACCCTTGGTTCCGATGAGCAGTTCTTC. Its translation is CASSYGTLGSDEQFF.

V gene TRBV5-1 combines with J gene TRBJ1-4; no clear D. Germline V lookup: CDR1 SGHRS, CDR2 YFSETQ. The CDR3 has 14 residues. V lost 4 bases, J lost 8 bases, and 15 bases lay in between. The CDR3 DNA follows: TGCGCCAGCAGCGCAACGCCGGACCAGGAAAAACTGTTTTTT. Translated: CASSATPDQEKLFF.

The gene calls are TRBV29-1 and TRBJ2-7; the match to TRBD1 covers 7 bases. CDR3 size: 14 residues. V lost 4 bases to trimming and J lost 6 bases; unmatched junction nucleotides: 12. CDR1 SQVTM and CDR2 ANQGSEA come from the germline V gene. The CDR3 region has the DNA TGCAGCGTTGCCCCAAGGGCAGGGGGTGGCGAGCAGTACTTC. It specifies CSVAPRAGGGEQYF.

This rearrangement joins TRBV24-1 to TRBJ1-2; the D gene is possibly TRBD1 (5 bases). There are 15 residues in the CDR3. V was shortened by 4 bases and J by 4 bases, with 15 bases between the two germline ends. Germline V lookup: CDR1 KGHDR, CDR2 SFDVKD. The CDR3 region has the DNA TGTGCCACCAGTGACAACCTGGGACGGTCCTATGGCTACACCTTC. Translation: CATSDNLGRSYGYTF.

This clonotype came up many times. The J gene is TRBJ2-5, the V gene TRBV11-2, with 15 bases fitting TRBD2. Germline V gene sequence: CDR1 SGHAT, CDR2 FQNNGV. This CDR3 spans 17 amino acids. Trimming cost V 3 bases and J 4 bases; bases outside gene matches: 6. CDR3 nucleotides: TGTGCCAGCAGCTTTCTTAAGGGACTAGCGGGAGGAGAGACCCAGTACTTC. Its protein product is CASSFLKGLAGGETQYF.

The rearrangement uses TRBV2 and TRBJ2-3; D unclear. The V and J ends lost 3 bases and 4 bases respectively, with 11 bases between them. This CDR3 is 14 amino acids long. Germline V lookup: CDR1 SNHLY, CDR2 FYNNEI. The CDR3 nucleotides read TGTGCCAGCAGTGATAGCATGTACGCAGATACGCAGTATTTT. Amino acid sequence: CASSDSMYADTQYF.

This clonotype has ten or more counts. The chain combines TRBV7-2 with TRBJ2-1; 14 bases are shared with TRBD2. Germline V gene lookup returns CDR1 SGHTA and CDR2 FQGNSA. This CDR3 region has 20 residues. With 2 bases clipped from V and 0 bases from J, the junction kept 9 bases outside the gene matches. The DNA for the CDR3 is TGTGCCAGCAGCTTACCTGGGACTAGCGGGAGTGGGGTCTCCTACAATGAGCAGTTCTTC. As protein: CASSLPGTSGSGVSYNEQFF.

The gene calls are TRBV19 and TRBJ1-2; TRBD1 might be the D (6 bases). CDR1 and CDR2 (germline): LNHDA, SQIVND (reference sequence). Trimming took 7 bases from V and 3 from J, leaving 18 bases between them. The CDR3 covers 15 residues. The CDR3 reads CASKNGNRADYGYTF. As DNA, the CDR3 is TGTGCCAGTAAGAACGGAAACAGGGCAGACTATGGCTACACCTTC. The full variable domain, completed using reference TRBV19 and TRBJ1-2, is DGGITQSPKYLFRKEGQNVTLSCEQNLNHDAMYWYRQDPGQGLRLIYYSQIVNDFQKGDIAEGYSVSREKKESFPLTVTSAQKNPTAFYLCASKNGNRADYGYTFGSGTRLTVV.

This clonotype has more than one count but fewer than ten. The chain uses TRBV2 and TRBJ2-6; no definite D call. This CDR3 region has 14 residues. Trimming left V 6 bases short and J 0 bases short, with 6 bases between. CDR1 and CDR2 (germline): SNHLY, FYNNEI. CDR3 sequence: CASRGSSGANVLTF. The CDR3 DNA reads TGTGCCAGCAGGGGTAGCTCTGGGGCCAACGTCCTGACTTTC.

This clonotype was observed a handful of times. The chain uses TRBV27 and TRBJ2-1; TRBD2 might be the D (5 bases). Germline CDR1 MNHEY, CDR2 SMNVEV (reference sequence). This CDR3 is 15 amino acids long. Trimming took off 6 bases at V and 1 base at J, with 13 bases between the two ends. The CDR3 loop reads CASSATSNSYNEQFF. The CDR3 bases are TGTGCCAGCAGCGCAACTAGTAATTCCTACAATGAGCAGTTCTTC.

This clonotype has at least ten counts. In DNA, the CDR3 is TGTGCTAGTGGTTTGGTACTTTTTCGAGGGGGACTGAACACTGAAGCTTTCTTT. Protein: CASGLVLFRGGLNTEAFF. The chain carries TRBV12-5 and TRBJ1-1; weak D call: TRBD1 (6 bases). V was clipped by 0 bases and J by 0 bases, with 17 bases between them. Germline V gives CDR1 LGHNT, CDR2 FRNRAP. This CDR3 spans 18 amino acids.